These 16 T cell receptor beta chains originate from one sample sequenced in a study of blood T cell repertoires in COVID-19. Libraries were prepared by immunoSEQ multiplex PCR; TCRdb keeps only in-frame clonotypes and omits some of them. The top ten hold 0.75% to 0.9% of the sample, which has 450,000 or so clones, 75% to 90% seen once. The sample comprised peripheral blood. The origin of the receptors is a man between 18 and 35 years old with COVID-19, enrolled during active disease.

The gene calls are TRBV7-8 and TRBJ1-4, with 11 bases identical to TRBD1. The V gene end was trimmed by 0 bases and the J gene end by 7 bases; junction bases not matched to a gene: 1. This CDR3 is 15 amino acids long. Germline CDR1 reads SGHVS; CDR2 reads FQNEAQ. The CDR3 reads CASSLAGTGGEKLFF. CDR3 in DNA: TGTGCCAGCAGCTTAGCCGGGACAGGGGGTGAAAAACTGTTTTTT.

The chain recombines TRBV6-5 with TRBJ2-5, with 10 bases that match TRBD1. The CDR3 runs 14 residues. The V gene's germline CDR1 is MNHEY and CDR2 SVGAGI. Germline trimming cut 5 bases from V and 5 bases from J; bases unmatched to any gene: 5. The CDR3 DNA follows: TGTGCCAGCAGTAAGACAGGGGGCATGGAGACCCAGTACTTC. This encodes CASSKTGGMETQYF.

This clone was seen just once. Compared with germline, one end of the junction differs, possibly owing to a read error. The chain uses TRBV7-7 and TRBJ2-5, with 11 bases matching TRBD2. CDR1 is SSHAT, CDR2 FNYEAQ, per germline (reference sequence). This CDR3 comprises 17 residues. As DNA, the CDR3 is TGTGCTAGCAGCTTTGGGGCCCTAGCGGGAGGAGGAGAGACCCAGTACTTC. It specifies CASSFGALAGGGETQYF.

The chain links TRBV6-5 to TRBJ1-6, with 7 bases identical to TRBD1. The J segment lost 9 bases and the V segment lost 6 bases, leaving 8 bases of the junction unmatched. CDR3 length: 14 residues. CDR1 and CDR2 (germline): MNHEY, SVGAGI. CDR3 protein: CASSWGDSTSPLHF. The CDR3 DNA reads as TGTGCCAGCAGCTGGGGGGACAGTACTTCACCCCTCCACTTT.

J is TRBJ1-4 and V is TRBV6-6, with a tentative D call TRBD1 (6 bases). The CDR3 is 18 residues long. Germline CDR1 and CDR2: MNHNY and SVGAGI (reference sequence). The V and J ends lost 5 bases and 0 bases respectively, with 19 bases between them. The CDR3 DNA follows: TGTGCCAGCAGTGGATCTGCCGGGGGGCCGGCAACTAATGAAAAACTGTTTTTT. It specifies CASSGSAGGPATNEKLFF.

The sample holds one count of this clone. The chain joins TRBV14 to TRBJ2-2; a weak D match, TRBD2 (5 bases). Germline loops: CDR1 SGHDN, CDR2 FVKESK. The CDR3 sequence is 15 residues long. Trimming took 4 bases from V and 1 from J, leaving 10 bases between them. CDR3 nucleotide sequence: TGTGCCAGCAGCCGATGGACTGTGAACACCGGGGAGCTGTTTTTT. It translates to CASSRWTVNTGELFF. The complete variable domain, with remaining parts taken from reference TRBV14 and TRBJ2-2, reads EAGVTQFPSHSVIEKGQTVTLRCDPISGHDNLYWYRRVMGKEIKFLLHFVKESKQDESGMPNNRFLAERTGGTYSTLKVQPAELEDSGVYFCASSRWTVNTGELFFGEGSRLTVL.

The V gene is TRBV11-2, the J gene TRBJ2-5; 12 bases map to TRBD2. Per the germline V gene, CDR1 is SGHAT and CDR2 is FQNNGV. The CDR3 has 21 residues. V lost 6 bases and J lost 2; bases outside the gene matches: 22. The DNA of the CDR3 is TGTGCCAGCAGTTCAACCTACGGCAGGACTAGCGGGAAATCCGAACAAGAGACCCAGTACTTC. As protein: CASSSTYGRTSGKSEQETQYF.

The gene calls are TRBV5-1 and TRBJ2-5; 7 bases are shared with TRBD1. The V and J ends lost 4 bases and 2 bases, in that order; junction bases with no gene match: 2. In germline, CDR1 is SGHRS, CDR2 YFSETQ. The CDR3 has 13 residues. The CDR3, as DNA: TGCGCCAGCAGCAGGACAGGTCAAGAGACCCAGTACTTC. Translation gives CASSRTGQETQYF.

The chain has TRBV18 and TRBJ2-7; 10 bases agree with TRBD1. J lost 5 bases, V lost 4 bases, and 8 bases had no gene match. The CDR3 contains 15 residues. The germline gives CDR1 KGHSH, CDR2 LQKENI. In DNA, the CDR3 is TGTGCCAGCTCACAATCCGGGACAGGGGCTAACGAGCAGTACTTC. This gives the protein CASSQSGTGANEQYF.

This clone was seen only once. The chain has TRBV3-1 (or the pseudogene TRBV3-2) and TRBJ1-2; TRBD1 is a possible D gene (6 bases). Trimming stripped 0 bases from V and 5 bases from J, with 13 bases between. This CDR3 has 15 residues. Per the germline V gene, CDR1 is LGHDT and CDR2 is YNNKEL (reference sequence). CDR3 loop: CASSQETGSWYGYTF. The CDR3 DNA follows: TGTGCCAGCAGCCAAGAAACAGGGTCATGGTATGGCTACACCTTC.

This clone has only a few counts. This rearrangement joins TRBV7-9 to TRBJ2-7, with 7 nucleotides matching TRBD2. Germline-derived CDR1 and CDR2 are SEHNR and FQNEAQ (reference sequence). Losses at the gene ends were 5 bases for V and 2 bases for J; bases not matched to a gene: 6. This CDR3 comprises 14 residues. The CDR3 DNA is TGTGCCAGCAGCATATCCACTAGCGCCTACGAGCAGTACTTC. This codes for CASSISTSAYEQYF.

This chain uses TRBV24-1 with TRBJ2-3, with 7 bases identical to TRBD2. CDR1 is KGHDR, CDR2 SFDVKD, per germline. The CDR3 loop spans 13 amino acids. V lost 9 bases and J lost 2; bases outside the gene matches: 4. CDR3 in amino acids: CATASGNTDTQYF. CDR3 coding DNA: TGTGCCACCGCGAGCGGGAACACAGATACGCAGTATTTT.

The chain is built from TRBV2 and TRBJ2-1, with D possibly matching TRBD2 (5 bases). Trimming took off 4 bases at V and 7 bases at J, with 11 bases between the two ends. This CDR3 has 13 amino acids. Germline V gives CDR1 SNHLY, CDR2 FYNNEI. This CDR3 reads CASSVFGGNEQFF. Here the CDR3 DNA reads TGTGCCAGCAGTGTGTTTGGAGGTAATGAGCAGTTCTTC.

This chain joins TRBV7-8 and TRBJ1-4; TRBD1 aligns across 9 bases. Losses at the gene ends were 2 bases for V and 0 bases for J; bases not matched to a gene: 10. This CDR3 contains 19 residues. Germline loops: CDR1 SGHVS, CDR2 FQNEAQ. CDR3 in amino acids: CASSLTGTGSPATNEKLFF. CDR3 in DNA: TGTGCCAGCAGCTTAACCGGGACAGGGAGTCCCGCAACTAATGAAAAACTGTTTTTT.

This sequence joins TRBV6-2 or TRBV6-3 and TRBJ2-7, with TRBD1 identical over 12 bases. This CDR3 spans 16 amino acids. V lost 6 bases and J lost 7; bases outside the gene matches: 13. Germline CDR1 and CDR2: MNHEY and SVGEGT. CDR3 DNA sequence: TGTGCCAGCAGCGTACGATGGGGACAGGGGGCTGGTGAGCAGTACTTC. It specifies CASSVRWGQGAGEQYF.

The CDR3 DNA is TGTGCCAGCAGCACGAGGGATTCCCCACACGAGCAGTACTTC. The encoded protein is CASSTRDSPHEQYF. The chain couples TRBV11-3 to TRBJ2-7; possible D gene TRBD2, 5 bases. Germline CDR1 SGHNT, CDR2 YENEEA. Trimming removed 5 bases at V and 5 bases at J, with 16 bases between. The CDR3 runs to 14 residues.